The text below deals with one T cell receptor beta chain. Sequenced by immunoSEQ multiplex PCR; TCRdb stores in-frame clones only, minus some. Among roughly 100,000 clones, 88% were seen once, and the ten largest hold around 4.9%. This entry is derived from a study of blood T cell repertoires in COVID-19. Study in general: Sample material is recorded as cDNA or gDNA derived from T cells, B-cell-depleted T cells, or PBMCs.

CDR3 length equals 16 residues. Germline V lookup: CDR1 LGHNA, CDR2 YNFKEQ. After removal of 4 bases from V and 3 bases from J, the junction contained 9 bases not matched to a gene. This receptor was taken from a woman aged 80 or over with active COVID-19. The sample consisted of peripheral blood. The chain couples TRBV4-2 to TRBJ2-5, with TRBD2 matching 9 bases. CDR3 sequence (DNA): TGTGCCAGCAGCCCACCTCGGGCTAGCGGGGAAGAGACCCAGTACTTC. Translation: CASSPPRASGEETQYF.